This TCR beta chain was profiled in a study of cytomegalovirus exposure and HLA in healthy donors. The PCR employed 60 Vbeta primers together with 13 Jbeta primers. Profiling relied on immunoSEQ multiplex PCR, and the TCRdb table lists in-frame clones only, not all of them. Altogether some 160,000 clones are present, more than 75% being singletons, with the ten largest covering about 2.5%. Nominally healthy donors provided the samples, though records likely missed some immune exposures. Germline CDR1 SGHTA, CDR2 FQGNSA. The length of the CDR3 is 14 residues. V was trimmed by 2 bases and J by 2 bases, leaving 8 bases between them.

The rearrangement links TRBV7-2 to TRBJ2-3; D gene uncertain. Source material: PBMCs. The sequence derives from a man younger than 40 in good health and CMV-seropositive. CDR3 residues: CASSLITTTDTQYF. Written as DNA, the CDR3 is TGTGCCAGCAGCTTAATAACTACCACAGATACGCAGTATTTT.